This T cell receptor (beta chain) was captured by sequencing in a study of CD8 T cells in Susac syndrome (dated by TCRdb to between 2018 and 2020). Some background on the complete study: The study used repertoire sequencing to test whether antigen drove CD8+ T cell activation and differentiation in Susac syndrome. Findings and caveats that apply to the study as a whole: The study acknowledged that relatively few individuals were included in the TCR sequencing and HLA analysis.

RNA was extracted with the RNeasy kit and about 0.45 to 1 ug was reverse transcribed using random hexamers. The immunoSEQ multiplex PCR assay, covering 54 Vbeta and 13 Jbeta segments, was used to amplify TCR beta CDR3 regions. Bias from PCR amplification was corrected by using a synthetic template baseline for primer optimization and for computational correction. From the authors' description of their analysis: Only productive sequences were kept, with reads annotated to V, D and J genes according to IMGT and analyzed in immunoSEQ Analyzer. Clonality was computed as one minus Shannon entropy normalized by log2 of the number of productive unique sequences. For each patient and control, public and private clones were evaluated within the 100 most prevalent clones. A clone was defined as Susac-specific if it was absent from the healthy and MS cohorts, from over a thousand published viral clones and from other ImmuneACCESS disease sequences. The public reads were quality trimmed at Q25 with fastp and then assembled into clones with MiXCR by TCRdb, keeping productive beta chains. Each record represents a unique CDR3 protein, reported with the most common genes and DNA among its rows. The V and J calls come from TCRdb's annotation, not from the publication. The sample data list around 190,000 distinct CDR3 sequences, and approximately 95% of these were observed just once. In total, the top ten clones hold over 0.08% of the sample.

Regarding this clonotype: There is no known antigen for this receptor. Base qualities are not recorded, but no much larger clone differs from it by a single base.

Peripheral blood CD8+ and CD4+ T cells from healthy donors, Susac syndrome patients and multiple sclerosis patients were profiled by high-throughput TCR beta sequencing. Healthy donors were included as age- and sex-matched controls. Bulk CD8+ and CD4+ T cells were purified by magnetic negative isolation, whereas CD8+ TEMRA cells were enriched by FACS. Blood was collected in EDTA tubes and processed within 24 hours, with PBMCs isolated through density gradient centrifugation. PBMCs intended for TCR sequencing were frozen in liquid nitrogen and were later thawed in a 37 degrees C water bath. Purity of sorted or isolated CD4+, CD8+ and CD8+ TEMRA cells was at least 90%. The CDR3, from cysteine to phenylalanine, totals 10 residues. Solely the CDR3 DNA is kept, with 30 bases framed from the first base. The CDR1 and CDR2 encoded by the germline V gene (reference sequence) are DFQATT and SNEGSKA.

Sequencing input: CD4+ T cells from PBMCs. The chain links TRBV20-1 with TRBJ2-1; the D gene is not confidently resolved. The TCR comes from a human donor in good health. The nucleotide sequence reads TGCAGCCCACGGCACAATGAGCAGTTCTTC. This codes for CSPRHNEQFF.